This TCR beta chain stems from a study of CD8 T cells in ankylosing spondylitis. Study results and caveats: Disease-associated clonotypes exhibited CD8+ identity and were relatively infrequent in peripheral blood. In ankylosing spondylitis patients, matched synovial fluid reportedly showed significant enrichment of disease-linked clones. For ankylosing spondylitis blood, a TCR beta motif of seven to nine highly homologous variants appeared characteristic.

About this clonotype: What it binds is not known. This may be a read error, as it is one base from a much larger clone.

The CDR3 has 13 amino acids. Trimming pared 5 bases from V and 8 bases from J, leaving 15 bases between. Via MiXCR, TCRdb re-called the 5' RACE reads, giving one row per CDR3 protein. The profile shows 700,000 to 850,000 distinct CDR3 sequences, roughly 12% of them singletons. Sequencing was performed on blood, either unsorted or a sorted T cell fraction (not recorded which). This TCR came from a male donor with ankylosing spondylitis. The chain carries TRBV12-3 or TRBV12-4 and TRBJ2-5, with D possibly matching TRBD2 (5 bases). CDR3 DNA: TGTGCCAGCAGTCCCGCCCAAGGAGGCACCCAGTACTTC. It codes for CASSPAQGGTQYF.